Presented here are 6 T cell receptor beta chains from one specimen sequenced in a study of OX40 agonist ivuxolimab in advanced cancers. Generated by immunoSEQ multiplex PCR, the TCRdb table keeps only in-frame clones and is missing some. The data show some 66,000 clones, about 77% seen once. The specimen comprised CD4+ or CD8+ T cells sorted from blood, sampled in a trial of the OX40 agonist ivuxolimab. The receptors originated from an adult with an advanced solid tumor such as melanoma, head and neck, liver or kidney cancer.

V usage is TRBV30 and J usage is TRBJ2-3; 7 bases map to TRBD2. CDR1 GTSNPN and CDR2 SVGIG come from the germline V gene (reference sequence). The V gene end was trimmed by 2 bases and the J gene end by 6 bases; junction bases not matched to a gene: 5. There are 13 residues in the CDR3. DNA for the CDR3: TGTGCCTGGAGTATCATGGGGGGGGATACGCAGTATTTT. Encoded protein: CAWSIMGGDTQYF.

J is TRBJ2-7 and V is TRBV6-1; 9 bases line up with TRBD1. This CDR3 spans 14 amino acids. The trim removed 6 bases at V and 4 bases at J, leaving 7 bases unmatched. Germline assignment: CDR1 MNHNS and CDR2 SASEGT. CDR3 in DNA: TGTGCCAGCAGCGGGGACAGGGAAGGATACGAGCAGTACTTC. Protein product: CASSGDREGYEQYF.

This sequence joins TRBV29-1 and TRBJ1-1; D is ambiguous. The V end lost 2 bases, the J end lost 0 bases, and 7 bases lay between the germline ends. Germline values: CDR1 SQVTM, CDR2 ANQGSEA. The CDR3 has 13 residues. The CDR3 loop is CSVEMNLNTEAFF. The DNA of the CDR3 is TGCAGCGTTGAAATGAACCTGAACACTGAAGCTTTCTTT.

The V and J genes are TRBV6-1 and TRBJ2-7, with 8 bases matching TRBD1. Trimming removed 4 bases from V and 5 bases from J; junction bases left unmatched: 4. Germline CDR1 reads MNHNS; CDR2 reads SASEGT. The CDR3 contains 13 residues. The CDR3 sequence: CASSGQGLNEQYF. CDR3 nucleotide sequence: TGTGCCAGCAGTGGACAGGGGTTGAACGAGCAGTACTTC.

The CDR3 DNA reads TGTGCCAGCAGTGAATCGGGGGCCTTCTCTGGAAACACCATATATTTT. Amino acid sequence: CASSESGAFSGNTIYF. J is TRBJ1-3 and V is TRBV6-1; D may be TRBD1 (6 bases). CDR1 is MNHNS and CDR2 is SASEGT in the germline V gene. The CDR3 loop spans 16 amino acids. With 2 bases removed from V and 0 bases from J, the gap between germline ends came to 11 bases.

This sequence joins TRBV7-3 and TRBJ1-1; no clear D. The V gene lost 9 bases and the J gene lost 1 base, with 12 bases spanning the gap. Germline V gene lookup returns CDR1 SGHTA and CDR2 FQGTGA. CDR3 length: 13 residues. The CDR3 DNA sequence: TGTGCCAGTGCTCTGGAAAGGAACACTGAAGCTTTCTTT. Its translation: CASALERNTEAFF.